This T cell receptor (beta chain) came from a study of OX40 agonist ivuxolimab in advanced cancers. In the study overall: Patients received intravenous ivuxolimab every 2 weeks at 0.01 to 10 mg/kg. Study results and limitations: Among patients with partial responses at 0.1-3.0 mg/kg, clonal expansion was among the lowest.

Germline CDR1 is SGHNT and CDR2 is YYREEE (reference sequence). Trimming took 3 bases from V and 9 from J; bases not matched to a gene: 13. This CDR3 spans 16 amino acids. As for this clone: No antigen is known for it.

Sequenced by immunoSEQ multiplex PCR; TCRdb stores in-frame clones only, minus some. This sample carries more than 80,000 clones, around 87% of them seen once, and the ten largest clones take about 1.5%. This receptor was taken from an adult with an advanced solid tumor such as melanoma, head and neck, liver or kidney cancer. The material was CD4+ or CD8+ T cells sorted from blood, obtained in a trial of the OX40 agonist ivuxolimab. V and J are TRBV5-4 and TRBJ2-1; the match to TRBD2 covers 9 bases. The CDR3 nucleotides read TGTGCCAGCAGCTACGAACCGGGACTAGCTTCTGGTGAGCAGTTCTTC. This gives the protein CASSYEPGLASGEQFF.